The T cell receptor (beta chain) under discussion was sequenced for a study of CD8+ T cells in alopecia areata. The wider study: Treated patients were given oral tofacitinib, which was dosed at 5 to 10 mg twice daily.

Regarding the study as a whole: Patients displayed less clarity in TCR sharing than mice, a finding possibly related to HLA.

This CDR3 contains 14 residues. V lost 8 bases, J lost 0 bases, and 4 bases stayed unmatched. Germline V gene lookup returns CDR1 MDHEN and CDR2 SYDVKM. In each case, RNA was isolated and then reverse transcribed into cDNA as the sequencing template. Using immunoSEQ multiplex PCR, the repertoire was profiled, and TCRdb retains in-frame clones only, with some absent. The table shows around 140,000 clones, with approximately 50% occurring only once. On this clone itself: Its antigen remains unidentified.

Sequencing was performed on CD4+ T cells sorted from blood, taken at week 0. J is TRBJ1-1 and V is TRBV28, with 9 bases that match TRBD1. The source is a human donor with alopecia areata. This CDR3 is CASRTGDMNTEAFF. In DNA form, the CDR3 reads TGTGCCAGCCGGACAGGGGACATGAACACTGAAGCTTTCTTT.